The clone carrying this T cell receptor (beta chain) was picked up many times. Its specificity is unknown. By quantitative 5'-RACE with molecular barcodes, the TCR beta libraries were made. From the 5' RACE reads, TCRdb called clonotypes with MiXCR, one entry per CDR3 protein. The sample consists of 180,000 or so distinct CDR3 sequences, approximately 10% of them appearing once. This record comes from a study of CD8 T cells in ankylosing spondylitis. Study observations and caveats: What appeared characteristic of ankylosing spondylitis blood was a TCR beta motif of under 10 highly homologous variants. A number of the motif variants had already been described in reactive arthritis synovial fluid and blood.

The CDR3 has 11 residues. V was pared by 3 bases and J by 2 bases, with 2 bases between. CDR1 is SGHRS and CDR2 is YFSETQ in the germline V gene. This receptor was taken from a male donor with ankylosing spondylitis or in good health (not recorded which). The sequencing sample was made of blood, either unsorted or a sorted T cell fraction (not recorded which). The chain combines TRBV5-1 with TRBJ2-5; no clear D gene. The CDR3 is CASSSQETQYF. CDR3 in DNA: TGCGCCAGCAGCTCACAAGAGACCCAGTACTTC.